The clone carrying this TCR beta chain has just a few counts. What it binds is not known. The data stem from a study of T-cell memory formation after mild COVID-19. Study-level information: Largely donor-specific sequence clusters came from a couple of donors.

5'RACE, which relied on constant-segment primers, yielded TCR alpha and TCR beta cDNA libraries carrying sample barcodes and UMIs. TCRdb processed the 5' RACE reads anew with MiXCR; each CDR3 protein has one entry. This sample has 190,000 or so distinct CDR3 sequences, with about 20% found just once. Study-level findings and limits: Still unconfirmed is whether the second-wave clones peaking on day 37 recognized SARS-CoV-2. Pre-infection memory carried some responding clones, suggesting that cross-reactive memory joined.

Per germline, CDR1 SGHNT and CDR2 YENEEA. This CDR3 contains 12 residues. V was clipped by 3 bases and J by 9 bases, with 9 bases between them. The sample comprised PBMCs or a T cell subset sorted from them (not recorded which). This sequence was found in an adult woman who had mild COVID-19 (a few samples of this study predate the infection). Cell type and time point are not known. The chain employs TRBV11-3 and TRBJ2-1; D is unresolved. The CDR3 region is CASSLTSPEQFF. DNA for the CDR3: TGTGCCAGCAGCTTGACGTCCCCTGAGCAGTTCTTC.